Listed here are 27 T cell receptor beta chains from one sample, sequenced in a study of blood T cell repertoires in COVID-19 (dated by TCRdb to 2020 to 2021). The library was produced with the immunoSEQ multiplex PCR assay. TCRdb limited this immuneACCESS table to in-frame rearrangements with V and J called. A share of clones is missing; checked studies link under half to unresolved V genes, and the rest is unexplained. In this sample the table shows over 300,000 clones, 86% of which occur a single time. The top ten hold approximately 1.5% of the sample. Sequences were obtained from peripheral blood. The receptors were gathered from a woman in her forties or fifties with acute or convalescent COVID-19.

V and J are TRBV10-3 and TRBJ2-4; tentative D call: TRBD1 (7 bases). The CDR3 loop spans 19 amino acids. Germline assignment: CDR1 ENHRY and CDR2 SYGVKD. Trimming left V 0 bases short and J 1 base short, with 19 bases between. CDR3 DNA: TGTGCCATCAGTGAGTCTGCATGGGGGGACAGAGTTGCCAAAAACATTCAGTACTTC. Residues: CAISESAWGDRVAKNIQYF.

In this sample, this clone turned up once. This chain connects TRBV3-1 (or the pseudogene TRBV3-2) to TRBJ2-1; D gene uncertain. The V gene lost 0 bases and the J gene lost 9 bases, with 6 bases spanning the gap. Germline assignment: CDR1 LGHDT and CDR2 YNNKEL (reference sequence). The CDR3 length is 12 residues. The CDR3, as DNA: TGTGCCAGCAGCCAAGAGTCGGTTGAGCAGTTCTTC. It is translated as CASSQESVEQFF.

V usage is TRBV6-2 or TRBV6-3 and J usage is TRBJ2-1; 10 nucleotides match TRBD2. Germline values: CDR1 MNHEY, CDR2 SVGEGT. The CDR3 covers 16 residues. V lost 7 bases and J lost 4; bases outside the gene matches: 10. In DNA, the CDR3 is TGTGCCAGCAACCCACTCAGACTAGCGGGTTACAATGAGCAGTTCTTC. This codes for CASNPLRLAGYNEQFF.

This chain connects TRBV24-1 to TRBJ1-4, with D tentatively TRBD1 (6 bases). The germline V gene encodes CDR1 KGHDR and CDR2 SFDVKD. V was pared by 3 bases and J by 7 bases, with 11 bases between. CDR3 length: 14 residues. The CDR3 here is CATSDSTGSEKLFF. The DNA for the CDR3 is TGTGCCACCAGTGATAGCACAGGGAGTGAAAAACTGTTTTTT.

The V call is TRBV7-8, the J call TRBJ1-1; TRBD1 matches at 8 bases. V was clipped by 4 bases and J by 9 bases; unmatched bases: 13. Germline V gene lookup returns CDR1 SGHVS and CDR2 FQNEAQ. The CDR3 runs 15 residues. DNA for the CDR3: TGTGCCAGCAGCTACGGACAGGGAGGACTCACCCAAGCTTTCTTT. This codes for CASSYGQGGLTQAFF.

The J gene is TRBJ2-7, the V gene TRBV27, with 9 bases matching TRBD2. V gave up 10 bases and J gave up 7 bases; unmatched junction bases: 11. There are 13 residues in the CDR3. The V gene's germline CDR1 is MNHEY and CDR2 SMNVEV (reference sequence). The CDR3 sequence: CATRGGRAWEQYF. In DNA, the CDR3 is TGTGCCACCAGGGGCGGGAGGGCCTGGGAGCAGTACTTC.

V is TRBV7-2 and J is TRBJ2-1; 9 nucleotides line up with TRBD2. V shed 5 bases, J shed 9 bases, and the junction held 11 bases outside the gene matches. The CDR3 totals 15 residues. Germline V gives CDR1 SGHTA, CDR2 FQGNSA. In nucleotides, the CDR3 is TGTGCCAGCAGCGAGACTAGCGGCAATCCCTCTGAGCAGTTCTTC. It codes for CASSETSGNPSEQFF.

Note on this clone: Other nucleotide sequences from this sample produce the same CDR3. The chain recombines TRBV28 with TRBJ2-3; D is uncertain. Germline values: CDR1 MDHEN, CDR2 SYDVKM. Trimming cost V 5 bases and J 0 bases, with 6 bases left between them. This CDR3 spans 13 amino acids. CDR3 nucleotides: TGTGCCAGCAGTCCTCCCAGCACAGATACGCAGTATTTT. This codes for CASSPPSTDTQYF.

This chain joins TRBV29-1 and TRBJ1-2; 9 bases fit TRBD1. V shed 4 bases, J shed 5 bases, and the junction held 5 bases outside the gene matches. The CDR3 consists of 13 residues. Germline V lookup: CDR1 SQVTM, CDR2 ANQGSEA. CDR3 sequence reads: CSVGSGQGYGYTF. The CDR3 nucleotides read TGCAGCGTTGGGTCGGGACAGGGATATGGCTACACCTTC.

In DNA, the CDR3 is TGCAGCGTAACGACAGGGGGCGGGTCTGAAGCTTTCTTT. As protein: CSVTTGGGSEAFF. The V call is TRBV29-1, the J call TRBJ1-1, with 10 bases identical to TRBD1. This CDR3 spans 13 amino acids. The germline gives CDR1 SQVTM, CDR2 ANQGSEA. Unmatched junction bases numbered 7, after V lost 6 bases and J lost 6 bases. Full variable domain (remainder filled in from reference TRBV29-1 and TRBJ1-1): SAVISQKPSRDICQRGTSLTIQCQVDSQVTMMFWYRQQPGQSLTLIATANQGSEATYESGFVIDKFPISRPNLTFSTLTVSNMSPEDSSIYLCSVTTGGGSEAFFGQGTRLTVV.

In its sample, this clone was seen once. This rearrangement joins TRBV28 to TRBJ2-7, with TRBD1 matching over 7 bases. Per germline, CDR1 MDHEN and CDR2 SYDVKM. The CDR3 consists of 13 residues. Unmatched junction bases numbered 5, after V lost 6 bases and J lost 3 bases. CDR3 DNA: TGTGCCAGCAGGGGACAGACCCACTACGAGCAGTACTTC. Protein product: CASRGQTHYEQYF.

This rearrangement joins TRBV10-3 to TRBJ2-3, with 7 bases lining up with TRBD2. V shed 3 bases and J 3 bases; nucleotides not matched to a gene: 6. There are 15 residues in the CDR3. Germline values: CDR1 ENHRY, CDR2 SYGVKD. The CDR3 DNA follows: TGTGCCATCAGTGATTTTGCGGGAGTGACAGATACGCAGTATTTT. This sequence encodes CAISDFAGVTDTQYF.

This clone was seen only once. The chain uses TRBV27 and TRBJ2-2, with 8 bases identical to TRBD1. Germline CDR1 and CDR2: MNHEY and SMNVEV (reference sequence). The CDR3 covers 14 residues. With 6 bases clipped from V and 4 bases from J, the junction kept 4 bases outside the gene matches. The CDR3 nucleotides are TGTGCCAGCAGAAGGACAGGGAGCACCGGGGAGCTGTTTTTT. Amino acid sequence: CASRRTGSTGELFF.

The chain recombines TRBV25-1 with TRBJ2-1, with 8 bases fitting TRBD2. The CDR3 covers 15 residues. J gave up 9 bases and V 0 bases, and 7 bases lay outside the gene matches. Looked up from germline, CDR1 is MGHDK and CDR2 is SYGVNS. The CDR3 nucleotides read TGTGCCAGCAGTGAATACCCAAGCGGGAGAGTTGAGCAGTTCTTC. Its protein product is CASSEYPSGRVEQFF.

The chain combines TRBV4-3 with TRBJ2-2; 7 bases agree with TRBD2. The CDR3 consists of 17 residues. CDR1 and CDR2 from the germline V gene are LGHNA and YSLEER. Trimming cost V 0 bases and J 6 bases; bases outside gene matches: 10. CDR3 sequence: CASSQEEIAGAAGELFF. In DNA, the CDR3 is TGCGCCAGCAGCCAAGAGGAAATTGCGGGAGCGGCCGGGGAGCTGTTTTTT.

As to this clone: Distinct nucleotide sequences in the sample also encode this CDR3. The V and J genes are TRBV5-4 and TRBJ2-7, with 7 bases aligning to TRBD2. CDR3 length equals 15 residues. Trimming cost V 0 bases and J 0 bases; bases outside gene matches: 3. The germline CDR1 and CDR2 sequences are SGHNT and YYREEE (reference sequence). The CDR3 spells CASSLGAGSSYEQYF. CDR3 bases: TGTGCCAGCAGCTTGGGAGCGGGGAGCTCCTACGAGCAGTACTTC.

The chain has TRBV9 and TRBJ2-4; TRBD2 matches 8 bases. The V gene's germline CDR1 is SGDLS and CDR2 YYNGEE. The V segment lost 2 bases and the J segment 5 bases; nucleotides outside the gene matches: 9. The CDR3 has 16 amino acids. CDR3 in amino acids: CASSVEAGAEENIQYF. The CDR3 DNA is TGTGCCAGCAGCGTGGAAGCGGGAGCAGAGGAAAACATTCAGTACTTC.

The J gene is TRBJ2-2, the V gene TRBV30; 7 bases match TRBD1. This CDR3 has 16 residues. The J segment lost 4 bases and the V segment lost 2 bases, leaving 10 bases of the junction unmatched. Germline assignment: CDR1 GTSNPN and CDR2 SVGIG (reference sequence). CDR3 in amino acids: CAWSTTGWRGTGELFF. The CDR3 DNA is TGTGCCTGGAGTACGACAGGGTGGCGTGGCACCGGGGAGCTGTTTTTT.

The table lists this clone with a few counts. The chain links TRBV5-5 to TRBJ2-7; D unclear. Germline values: CDR1 SGHKS, CDR2 YYEKEE (reference sequence). Deletions cut 6 bases from V and 9 bases from J, with 13 bases between. The CDR3 has 11 residues. The CDR3 DNA reads TGTGCCAGCACGGCCCAGAGGCGGCAGTACTTC. This codes for CASTAQRRQYF.

A remark on this clone: In the same sample, other DNA sequences code for this CDR3. V usage is TRBV5-1 and J usage is TRBJ2-5, with D uncertain. CDR1 is SGHRS and CDR2 is YFSETQ in the germline V gene. Trimming shortened V by 4 bases and J by 4 bases, and 14 bases separated the two germline ends. The CDR3 is made up of 14 amino acids. The CDR3, as DNA: TGCGCCAGCAGCCTGGGCCAGGTGGGAGAGACCCAGTACTTC. This encodes CASSLGQVGETQYF. Based on the CDR3 plus reference TRBV5-1 and TRBJ2-5, the full variable domain is KAGVTQTPRYLIKTRGQQVTLSCSPISGHRSVSWYQQTPGQGLQFLFEYFSETQRNKGNFPGRFSGRQFSNSRSEMNVSTLELGDSALYLCASSLGQVGETQYFGPGTRLLVL.

The J gene is TRBJ1-2, the V gene TRBV29-1, with TRBD1 identical over 7 bases. From germline, CDR1 is SQVTM and CDR2 ANQGSEA. The V and J ends lost 8 bases and 7 bases, in that order; junction bases with no gene match: 13. This CDR3 is 13 amino acids long. The CDR3 loop is CSTSATGVGGYTF. CDR3 nucleotides: TGCAGCACCAGTGCTACAGGGGTCGGTGGCTACACCTTC.

V and J are TRBV5-1 and TRBJ2-3; D is possibly TRBD1 (6 bases). Trimming pared 8 bases from V and 0 bases from J, leaving 10 bases between. Germline V gene data show CDR1 as SGHRS and CDR2 as YFSETQ. The CDR3 is made up of 13 amino acids. The CDR3 is CASNQGSTDTQYF. The CDR3 coding sequence is TGCGCCAGTAACCAGGGGAGCACAGATACGCAGTATTTT.

The rearrangement uses TRBV3-1 (or the pseudogene TRBV3-2) and TRBJ1-1, with no clear D. From germline, CDR1 is LGHDT and CDR2 YNNKEL (reference sequence). The CDR3 is made up of 17 amino acids. V lost 7 bases and J lost 1, with 22 bases in between. CDR3 nucleotides: TGTGCCAGCAACCGGGAGTCGGCACGCGGCGGGAACACTGAAGCTTTCTTT. It is translated as CASNRESARGGNTEAFF.

The chain has TRBV10-1 and TRBJ2-7; TRBD1 agrees at 8 bases. Germline V gene sequence: CDR1 WNHNN, CDR2 SYGVQD (reference sequence). V dropped 0 bases and J dropped 4; count of bases not matched to a gene: 8. CDR3 length: 16 amino acids. The DNA of the CDR3 is TGCGCCAGCAGTGAGTCAGGGGAGACAGGGGCGTACGAGCAGTACTTC. As protein: CASSESGETGAYEQYF.

This CDR3 is CASSLLVAYEQYF. In DNA, the CDR3 is TGTGCCAGCAGCCTACTCGTAGCCTACGAGCAGTACTTC. V is TRBV7-9 and J is TRBJ2-7, with D hard to call. The V gene lost 5 bases and the J gene lost 2 bases, with 10 bases spanning the gap. The CDR3 is 13 residues long. The germline V gene has CDR1 SEHNR and CDR2 FQNEAQ (reference sequence).

The V and J genes are TRBV6-5 and TRBJ1-2, with TRBD1 as a possible D gene (5 bases). Germline V CDR1 and CDR2: MNHEY, SVGAGI. The CDR3 is made up of 15 amino acids. The germline V and J ends were trimmed by 5 bases and 1 base, with 14 bases remaining between them. Here the CDR3 reads CASSLSRVYNYGYTF. The CDR3 DNA reads TGTGCCAGCAGTCTTTCCAGGGTATATAACTATGGCTACACCTTC.

This clone was seen only once. This chain links TRBV28 with TRBJ1-5; D is ambiguous. Looked up from germline, CDR1 is MDHEN and CDR2 is SYDVKM. The germline V and J ends were trimmed by 2 bases and 6 bases, with 14 bases remaining between them. This CDR3 comprises 15 residues. The CDR3 DNA is TGTGCCAGCAGTTTACCCCGGGGTTTAGGTCAGCCCCAGCATTTT. It is translated as CASSLPRGLGQPQHF.